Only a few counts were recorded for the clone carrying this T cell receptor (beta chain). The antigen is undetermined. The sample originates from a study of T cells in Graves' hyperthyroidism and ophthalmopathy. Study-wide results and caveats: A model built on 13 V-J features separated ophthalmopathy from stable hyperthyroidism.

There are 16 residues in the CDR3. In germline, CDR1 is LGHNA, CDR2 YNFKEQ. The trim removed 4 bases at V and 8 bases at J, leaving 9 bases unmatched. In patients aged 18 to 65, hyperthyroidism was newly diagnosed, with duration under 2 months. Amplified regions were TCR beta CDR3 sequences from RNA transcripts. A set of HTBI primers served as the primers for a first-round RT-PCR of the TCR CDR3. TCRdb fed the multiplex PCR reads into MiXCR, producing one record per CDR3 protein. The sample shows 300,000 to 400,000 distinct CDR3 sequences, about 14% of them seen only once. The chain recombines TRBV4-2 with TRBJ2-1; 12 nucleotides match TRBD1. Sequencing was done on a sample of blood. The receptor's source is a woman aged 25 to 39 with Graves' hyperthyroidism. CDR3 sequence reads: CASSPGVGQGAHEQFF. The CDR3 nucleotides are TGTGCCAGCAGCCCTGGAGTGGGACAGGGGGCACATGAGCAGTTCTTC.